The entry that follows covers one TCR beta chain sequence. The specificity of this receptor is unknown. Within one base of it there is no much larger clone, and no base qualities were kept. The same CDR3 can be traced to other DNA sequences in this sample. The data originate from a study of shared clonotypes between healthy human individuals (TCRdb year 2020). Background for the entire study: A couple of women and a few men aged 18 to 49 years were included in the cohort. Different laboratories and diverse techniques were used to prepare libraries and sequence TCR repertoires, to increase sequencing depth and limit assay-specific biases. To estimate repertoire size and how much clonotypes are shared between individuals, the study performed deep sequencing of blood TCR repertoires from a few healthy adults. For each donor, CD4 naive and CD4 memory were each run on three plates, CD8 naive on two plates, and CD8 memory on one plate. Per donor, leukapheresis produced somewhere between about 0.94 and 9.5 billion PBMCs.

The CDR3, cysteine through phenylalanine, is 14 amino acids long. Only the CDR3 part of the read is kept: 42 bases, read in frame from the first base. From the germline V gene, CDR1 is KGHSH and CDR2 is LQKENI. V is pruned by 3 bases and J by 2 bases, leaving 4 bases of the junction without a gene match. TCR CDR3 regions were amplified from genomic DNA by multiplex PCR using the deep immunoSEQ assay. Extracted genomic DNA from each cell subset was distributed evenly across all wells of several immunoSEQ 96-well plates, and each plate was treated as a replicate. For sorted subsets, each replicate PCR was loaded with 200 ng genomic DNA, equivalent to 30,000 or so T cell genomes. Purified libraries were measured with a Qubit 3.0 fluorometer, size-checked on a Bioanalyzer 2100, and measured again with the KAPA Library Quantification kit. Every immunoSEQ 96-well plate was sequenced on a separate single-read 150-cycle Illumina NextSeq 550 flow cell. As for how the authors treated the data: The immunoSEQ output contained only junctional sequences without quality scores, so filtering could not match that applied to full-length reads. To assign V/J genes and CDR3, sequences were annotated using PyIR, a Python wrapper for IgBLAST v1.9, with IMGT germline references. Reads with weak V/J assignments (E-value above 1e-6), missing CDR3, stop codons, out-of-frame junctions, or ambiguous translated residues were removed. A V3J clonotype was defined by an identical inferred V gene, J gene, and CDR3 amino acid sequence. The percentage overlap between two repertoires was calculated by dividing the number of shared unique clonotypes by the size of the smaller repertoire. Three approaches were used to assess repertoire richness: RTK rarefaction, the Chao1 estimator, and Recon v2.1 estimates of unobserved clonotypes. OLGA was used to compute generation probabilities for all TCRbeta clonotypes that the gDNA method yielded from several donors. What TCRdb holds here is the immuneACCESS table cut down to in-frame rearrangements. Part of the clones is not present; checked against another copy, under half of the missing clones reflect an unresolved V gene, and the others are unexplained. The V and J calls and clone size were taken over from that table, and D and trimming were inferred from the DNA. Counted in this sample were 1.5 million to 2.5 million clones; about 95% of them appeared once. The ten largest clones represent 0.9% to 1.5% of the sample.

CD8 naive samples were CD45RO-negative cells positively selected for CCR7, giving a CD45RA+CCR7+ population that excluded TemRA cells. Donors were healthy HIV-negative adults with no recently reported acute infections or vaccinations. Every donor was a Caucasian adult living in Nashville, Tennessee, USA. After blood collection by leukapheresis, PBMCs were isolated using Ficoll-Histopaque density gradient centrifugation and then cryopreserved in the vapor phase of liquid nitrogen. Analytical flow cytometry was used to check the purity and quantity of each magnetically sorted T cell population. Each sorted fraction had its genomic DNA isolated and then quantified by UV absorbance on a Nanodrop 2000c. General study outcomes and caveats: Sharing across several donors was observed for about 5% of naive CD4, under 4% of naive CD8, 2.3% of memory CD4, and over 0.3% of memory CD8 clonotypes. Sampling was restricted to blood, and TCR repertoires in tissue are likely to differ from TCR repertoires in blood. Even with the large sequencing depth, rarefaction of the sorted-subset datasets indicated that sequencing was incomplete. The small number of donors limited the genetic and exposure-history diversity represented. Larger estimated clonotype richness was generally found for naive subsets than for memory subsets. Clonotypes shared by all four sorted-subset donors showed higher generation probabilities than non-shared clonotypes. Based on pairwise subsampling, the degree of clonotype sharing among donors was expected to be affected by sequencing depth.

The V and J segments used are TRBV18 and TRBJ2-7, with TRBD1 identical over 7 junction bases. The sequencing input was naive CD8+ T cells sorted from blood. Sample cell subset or site, as interpreted from the label and publication: CD45RA+CCR7+. The source of this sequence is a man younger than 30 in good health. The DNA is TGTGCCAGCTCACCCACTGGGACAGCCTACGAGCAGTACTTC. It translates to CASSPTGTAYEQYF.